This passage covers 5 T cell receptor beta chains from one sample sequenced in a study of T-cell reconstitution after alpha-beta-depleted transplantation in children. Unique molecular identifiers featured in how the TCRbeta library was prepared. TCRdb itself ran the PCR reads through MiXCR, one entry per CDR3 protein. In the table there are under 140,000 distinct CDR3 sequences, 10% of which are singletons. The sequencing here drew on PBMCs from the stem cell graft donor, taken from the stem cell graft. These receptors all come from a human donor who donated a stem cell graft to a child with acute lymphoblastic leukemia.

This clonotype was recorded at least ten times. The rearrangement links TRBV18 to TRBJ1-2, with no clear D. V was trimmed by 3 bases and J by 2 bases, leaving 4 bases between them. The germline gives CDR1 KGHSH, CDR2 LQKENI. The CDR3 length is 12 residues. In nucleotides, the CDR3 is TGTGCCAGCTCACCGGAGAACTATGGCTACACCTTC. Translated, it gives CASSPENYGYTF.

This clonotype was counted ten times or more. The V gene is TRBV6-5, the J gene TRBJ2-7, with TRBD1 matching 7 bases. Trimming at V came to 6 bases and at J to 3 bases, leaving 5 bases not matched to a gene. CDR1 is MNHEY, CDR2 SVGAGI, per germline. There are 13 residues in the CDR3. DNA for the CDR3: TGTGCCAGCAGAAAGACAGGGAGCTACGAGCAGTACTTC. It specifies CASRKTGSYEQYF.

Details on this clonotype: A much more abundant neighbour one base away suggests this may be a read error. The chain combines TRBV10-3 with TRBJ1-1; D ambiguous. V lost 4 bases, J lost 5 bases, and 14 bases lay in between. From germline, CDR1 is ENHRY and CDR2 SYGVKD. CDR3 length: 14 residues. This chain's CDR3 is CAISARRDGTEAFF. CDR3 DNA sequence: TGTGCCATCAGTGCAAGAAGGGATGGGACTGAAGCTTTCTTT.

In this sample, this clonotype turned up many times. The rearrangement joins TRBV7-9 to TRBJ2-7; no firm D call. This CDR3 spans 13 amino acids. V gave up 6 bases and J gave up 3 bases, with 12 bases separating them. Germline loops: CDR1 SEHNR, CDR2 FQNEAQ (reference sequence). CDR3 region: CASRAGGGYEQYF. The CDR3 DNA is TGTGCCAGCAGGGCCGGCGGTGGCTACGAGCAGTACTTC.

This clonotype was counted at least ten times. V is TRBV6-2 or TRBV6-3 and J is TRBJ1-5, with D perhaps matching TRBD1 (6 bases). CDR1 and CDR2 from the germline V gene are MNHEY and SVGEGT. CDR3 length: 14 residues. V lost 6 bases and J lost 3, with 12 bases in between. CDR3 loop: CASSNGQNNQPQHF. CDR3 bases: TGTGCCAGCAGCAACGGACAGAACAATCAGCCCCAGCATTTT.